These 14 T cell receptor beta chains originate from one sample sequenced in a study of shared clonotypes between healthy human individuals. Produced via immunoSEQ multiplex PCR; TCRdb's table is partial and in-frame only. There are around 2.5 million clones in the sample; over 85% occur only once, and approximately 0.37% lies in the top ten. Sequencing was done on a sample of naive CD4+ T cells from PBMCs. Subset specified: CD45RA+ positively selected. These receptors were collected from a man aged 18 to 29 in good health. Some clones in this sample may be carry-over from other donors' samples.

The rearrangement joins TRBV5-5 to TRBJ2-5; 7 bases map to TRBD2. The germline V gene has CDR1 SGHKS and CDR2 YYEKEE (reference sequence). The CDR3 totals 14 residues. After removal of 0 bases from V and 5 bases from J, the junction contained 4 bases not matched to a gene. DNA for the CDR3: TGTGCCAGCAGCTTGGAGGCCGGGAGGGAGACCCAGTACTTC. This codes for CASSLEAGRETQYF.

The chain employs TRBV19 and TRBJ1-2, with D possibly matching TRBD1 (5 bases). The CDR3 contains 14 residues. CDR1 and CDR2 from the germline V gene are LNHDA and SQIVND (reference sequence). V was pared by 1 base and J by 6 bases, with 12 bases between. CDR3 sequence: CASSIGEGHHGYTF. The CDR3 DNA follows: TGTGCCAGTAGTATAGGAGAGGGGCACCATGGCTACACCTTC.

Details on this clone: This same CDR3 is encoded by further DNA sequences in the sample. The J gene is TRBJ2-3, the V gene TRBV5-1; 12 bases are shared with TRBD2. This CDR3 is 16 amino acids long. V lost 2 bases, J lost 3 bases, and 4 bases stayed unmatched. Germline CDR1 reads SGHRS; CDR2 reads YFSETQ. For the CDR3, the DNA is TGCGCCAGCAGCTTAGAACTAGCGGGAGGAACAGATACGCAGTATTTT. Its protein is CASSLELAGGTDTQYF.

The V call is TRBV16, the J call TRBJ1-4; the D is unclear. V dropped 2 bases and J dropped 4 bases, with 14 bases sitting between them. The germline V gene encodes CDR1 KGHSY and CDR2 FQNENV. The CDR3 totals 16 residues. As DNA, the CDR3 is TGTGCCAGCAGCCAAAGAGGCCGGAGTAATAATGAAAAACTGTTTTTT. As protein: CASSQRGRSNNEKLFF.

The chain carries TRBV5-1 and TRBJ2-4, with D hard to call. Germline V gene data show CDR1 as SGHRS and CDR2 as YFSETQ. The CDR3 has 14 residues. Trimming left V 1 base short and J 6 bases short, with 11 bases between. CDR3 sequence: CASSLLVHANIQYF. The CDR3 DNA reads as TGCGCCAGCAGCTTGCTGGTCCACGCAAACATTCAGTACTTC.

This chain connects TRBV29-1 to TRBJ1-1; tentative D call: TRBD1 (5 bases). Per the germline V gene, CDR1 is SQVTM and CDR2 is ANQGSEA. The CDR3 length is 13 residues. Trimming stripped 8 bases from V and 1 base from J, with 14 bases between. The CDR3: CSLRTGKNTEAFF. DNA for the CDR3: TGCAGCCTACGAACAGGAAAGAACACTGAAGCTTTCTTT.

V gene TRBV5-4 combines with J gene TRBJ2-7; 7 bases agree with TRBD1. J was trimmed by 5 bases and V by 5 bases; bases with no gene match: 4. Germline V gene data show CDR1 as SGHNT and CDR2 as YYREEE (reference sequence). This CDR3 region has 12 residues. DNA for the CDR3: TGTGCCAGCAGTGGGACAGCGGACGAGCAGTACTTC. Encoded protein: CASSGTADEQYF.

The chain is built from TRBV6-6 and TRBJ1-1; no clear D. CDR3 length: 14 residues. Looked up from germline, CDR1 is MNHNY and CDR2 is SVGAGI (reference sequence). V shed 6 bases and J shed 1 base, with 12 bases lying between them. This CDR3 reads CASSQVRRNTEAFF. In nucleotides, the CDR3 is TGTGCCAGCAGCCAAGTCAGGAGGAACACTGAAGCTTTCTTT.

CDR3: CASSYDTGTDTQYF. CDR3 in DNA: TGTGCCAGCAGTTACGACACGGGCACAGATACGCAGTATTTT. V and J are TRBV6-5 and TRBJ2-3; D ambiguous. V lost 2 bases and J lost 1, with 7 bases in between. The length of the CDR3 is 14 residues. Germline assignment: CDR1 MNHEY and CDR2 SVGAGI.

This rearrangement joins TRBV27 to TRBJ2-1; D remains ambiguous. CDR1 and CDR2 from the germline V gene are MNHEY and SMNVEV (reference sequence). Trimming removed 5 bases at V and 6 bases at J, with 11 bases between. The CDR3 extends over 13 amino acids. In DNA, the CDR3 is TGTGCCAGCAGTCGCGACGGCGCCAATGAGCAGTTCTTC. Its translation is CASSRDGANEQFF.

The chain links TRBV19 to TRBJ1-2; D gene ambiguous. This CDR3 is 13 amino acids long. CDR1 and CDR2 (germline): LNHDA, SQIVND (reference sequence). V lost 7 bases to trimming and J lost 4 bases, with 13 bases between them. In DNA, the CDR3 is TGTGCCAGTAACACCGGACGGGTCTATGGCTACACCTTC. Its translation is CASNTGRVYGYTF.

The CDR3 DNA follows: TGTGCCAGCAGACAGGGGTCAGGGGGAAAATATGGCTACACCTTC. Translation gives CASRQGSGGKYGYTF. The chain joins TRBV6-5 to TRBJ1-2; 7 nucleotides match TRBD1. J was trimmed by 5 bases and V by 6 bases; bases with no gene match: 12. Germline CDR1 MNHEY, CDR2 SVGAGI. The CDR3 is 15 residues long.

The rearrangement joins TRBV18 to TRBJ1-2; 11 bases align to TRBD1. J gave up 7 bases and V 3 bases, and 7 bases lay outside the gene matches. Germline V gene sequence: CDR1 KGHSH, CDR2 LQKENI. CDR3 size: 15 residues. CDR3: CASSPEGQGAGGYTF. As DNA, the CDR3 is TGTGCCAGCTCACCCGAAGGACAGGGGGCTGGTGGCTACACCTTC.

Points on this clone: Within the sample, other DNA sequences also encode this same CDR3. This chain uses TRBV7-3 with TRBJ2-7; the D gene is possibly TRBD1 (5 bases). Germline lookup yields CDR1 SGHTA and CDR2 FQGTGA. This CDR3 has 13 residues. V was pared by 4 bases and J by 1 base, with 8 bases between. The CDR3 protein is CASSSSGSYEQYF. The CDR3 DNA is TGTGCCAGCAGCTCTTCAGGGTCCTACGAGCAGTACTTC. The whole variable domain, remainder taken from reference TRBV7-3 and TRBJ2-7, is GAGVSQTPSNKVTEKGKYVELRCDPISGHTALYWYRQSLGQGPEFLIYFQGTGAADDSGLPNDRFFAVRPEGSVSTLKIQRTERGDSAVYLCASSSSGSYEQYFGPGTRLTVT.